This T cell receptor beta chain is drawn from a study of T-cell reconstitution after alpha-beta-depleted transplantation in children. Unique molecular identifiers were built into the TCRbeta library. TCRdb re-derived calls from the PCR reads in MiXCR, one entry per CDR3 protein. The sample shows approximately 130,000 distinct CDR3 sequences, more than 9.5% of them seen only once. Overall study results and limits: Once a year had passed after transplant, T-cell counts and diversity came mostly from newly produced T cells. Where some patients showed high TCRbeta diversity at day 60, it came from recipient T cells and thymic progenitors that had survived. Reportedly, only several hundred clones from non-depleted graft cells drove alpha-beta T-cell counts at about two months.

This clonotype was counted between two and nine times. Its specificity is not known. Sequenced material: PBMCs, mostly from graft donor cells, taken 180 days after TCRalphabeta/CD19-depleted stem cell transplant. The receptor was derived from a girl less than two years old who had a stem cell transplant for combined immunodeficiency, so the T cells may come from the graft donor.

CDR3 bases: TGTGCCAGCAGCCCCCCCACCCACTATGGCTACACCTTC. Translated, it gives CASSPPTHYGYTF. The gene calls are TRBV3-1 and TRBJ1-2; D is undetermined. The ends were cut back, 4 bases at V and 3 bases at J, with 9 bases in the middle. CDR3 length equals 13 residues. Germline-derived CDR1 and CDR2 are LGHDT and YNNKEL (reference sequence). Looking up the rest from reference TRBV3-1 and TRBJ1-2 gives the full variable domain: DTAVSQTPKYLVTQMGNDKSIKCEQNLGHDTMYWYKQDSKKFLKIMFSYNNKELIINETVPNRFSPKSPDKAHLNLHINSLELGDSAVYFCASSPPTHYGYTFGSGTRLTVV.